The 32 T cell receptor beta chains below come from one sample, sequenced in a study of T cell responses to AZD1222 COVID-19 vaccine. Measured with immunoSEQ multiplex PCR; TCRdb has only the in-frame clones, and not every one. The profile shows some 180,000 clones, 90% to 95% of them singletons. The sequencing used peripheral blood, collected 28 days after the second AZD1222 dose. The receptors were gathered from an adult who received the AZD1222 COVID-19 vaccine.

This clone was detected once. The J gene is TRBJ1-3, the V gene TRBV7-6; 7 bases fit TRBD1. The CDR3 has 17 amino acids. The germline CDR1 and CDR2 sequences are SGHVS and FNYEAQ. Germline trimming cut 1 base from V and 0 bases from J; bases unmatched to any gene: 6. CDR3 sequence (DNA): TGTGCCAGCAGCTTAGTAGGGGGGACAGTCTCTGGAAACACCATATATTTT. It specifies CASSLVGGTVSGNTIYF.

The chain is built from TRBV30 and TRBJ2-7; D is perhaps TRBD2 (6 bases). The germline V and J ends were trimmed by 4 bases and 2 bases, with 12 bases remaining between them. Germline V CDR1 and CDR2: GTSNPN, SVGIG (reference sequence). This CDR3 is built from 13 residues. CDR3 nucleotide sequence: TGTGCCTGGAACGGAGGGTTGACCTACGAGCAGTACTTC. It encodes CAWNGGLTYEQYF.

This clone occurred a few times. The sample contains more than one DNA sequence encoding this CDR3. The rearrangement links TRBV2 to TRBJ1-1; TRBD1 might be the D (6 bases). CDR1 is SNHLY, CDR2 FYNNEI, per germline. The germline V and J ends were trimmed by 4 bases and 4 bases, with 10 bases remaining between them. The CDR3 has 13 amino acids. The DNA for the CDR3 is TGTGCCAGCAGTGTGGGCAGGGGCACTGAAGCTTTCTTT. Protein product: CASSVGRGTEAFF. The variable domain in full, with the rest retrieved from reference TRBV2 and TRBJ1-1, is EPEVTQTPSHQVTQMGQEVILRCVPISNHLYFYWYRQILGQKVEFLVSFYNNEISEKSEIFDDQFSVERPDGSNFTLKIRSTKLEDSAMYFCASSVGRGTEAFFGQGTRLTVV.

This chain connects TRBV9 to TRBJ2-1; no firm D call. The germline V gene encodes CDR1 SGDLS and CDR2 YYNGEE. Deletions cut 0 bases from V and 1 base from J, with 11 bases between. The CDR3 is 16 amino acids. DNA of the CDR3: TGTGCCAGCAGCGTAGGGCAGGACCCTTCCTACAATGAGCAGTTCTTC. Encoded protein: CASSVGQDPSYNEQFF.

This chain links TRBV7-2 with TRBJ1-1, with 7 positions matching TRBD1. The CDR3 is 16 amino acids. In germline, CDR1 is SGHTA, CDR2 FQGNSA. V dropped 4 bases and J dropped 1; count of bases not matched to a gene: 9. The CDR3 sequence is CASSSLRGQKNTEAFF. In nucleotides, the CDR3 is TGTGCCAGCAGCTCCCTGAGGGGACAGAAGAACACTGAAGCTTTCTTT.

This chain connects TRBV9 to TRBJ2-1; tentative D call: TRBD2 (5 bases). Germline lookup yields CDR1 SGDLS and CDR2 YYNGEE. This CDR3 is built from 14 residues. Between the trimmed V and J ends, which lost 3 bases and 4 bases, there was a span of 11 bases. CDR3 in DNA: TGTGCCAGCAGCGCAGCAAGCGGATACAATGAGCAGTTCTTC. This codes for CASSAASGYNEQFF.

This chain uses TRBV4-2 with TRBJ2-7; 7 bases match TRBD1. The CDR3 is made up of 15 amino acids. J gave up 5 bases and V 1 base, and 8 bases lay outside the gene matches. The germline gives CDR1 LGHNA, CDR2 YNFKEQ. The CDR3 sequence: CASSQGPGTADEQYF. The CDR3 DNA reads TGTGCCAGCAGCCAAGGTCCCGGGACAGCTGACGAGCAGTACTTC.

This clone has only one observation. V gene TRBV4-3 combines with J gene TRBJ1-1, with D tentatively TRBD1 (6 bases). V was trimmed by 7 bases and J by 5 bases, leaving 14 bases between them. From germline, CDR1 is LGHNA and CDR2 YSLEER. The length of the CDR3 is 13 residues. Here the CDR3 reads CASNHRASTEAFF. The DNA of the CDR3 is TGCGCCAGCAATCACAGGGCGAGTACTGAAGCTTTCTTT.

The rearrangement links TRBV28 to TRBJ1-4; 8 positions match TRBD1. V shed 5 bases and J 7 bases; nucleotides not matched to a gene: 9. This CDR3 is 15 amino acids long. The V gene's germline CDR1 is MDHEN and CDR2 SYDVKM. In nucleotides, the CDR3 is TGTGCCAGCAGTCTACTACAGGGGGGTCCTGAAAAACTGTTTTTT. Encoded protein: CASSLLQGGPEKLFF.

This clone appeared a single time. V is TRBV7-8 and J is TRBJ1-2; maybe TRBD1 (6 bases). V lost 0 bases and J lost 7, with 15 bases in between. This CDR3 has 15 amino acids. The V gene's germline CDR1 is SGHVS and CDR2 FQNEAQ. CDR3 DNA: TGTGCCAGCAGCTTAGCCCCGGGGGCCCGGTGTGGCTACACCTTC. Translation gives CASSLAPGARCGYTF.

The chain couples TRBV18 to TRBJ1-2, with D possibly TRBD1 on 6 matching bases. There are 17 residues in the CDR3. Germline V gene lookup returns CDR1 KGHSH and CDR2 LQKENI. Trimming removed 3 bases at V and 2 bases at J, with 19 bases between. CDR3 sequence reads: CASSPTGRGTPNYGYTF. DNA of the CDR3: TGTGCCAGCTCACCGACGGGCCGAGGGACACCCAACTATGGCTACACCTTC. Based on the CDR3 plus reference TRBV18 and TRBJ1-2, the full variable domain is NAGVMQNPRHLVRRRGQEARLRCSPMKGHSHVYWYRQLPEEGLKFMVYLQKENIIDESGMPKERFSAEFPKEGPSILRIQQVVRGDSAAYFCASSPTGRGTPNYGYTFGSGTRLTVV.

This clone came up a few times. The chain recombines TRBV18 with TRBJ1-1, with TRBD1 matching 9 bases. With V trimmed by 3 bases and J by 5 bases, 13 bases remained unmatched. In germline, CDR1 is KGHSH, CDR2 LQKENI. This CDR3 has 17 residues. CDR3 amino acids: CASSPGQGDLRETEAFF. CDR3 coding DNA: TGTGCCAGCTCACCGGGACAGGGTGATCTCCGGGAGACTGAAGCTTTCTTT.

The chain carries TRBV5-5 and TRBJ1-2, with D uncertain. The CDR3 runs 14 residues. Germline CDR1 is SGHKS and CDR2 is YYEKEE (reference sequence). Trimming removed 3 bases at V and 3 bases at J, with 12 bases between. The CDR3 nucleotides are TGTGCCAGCAGCTCAAGGTCCTACCACTATGGCTACACCTTC. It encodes CASSSRSYHYGYTF.

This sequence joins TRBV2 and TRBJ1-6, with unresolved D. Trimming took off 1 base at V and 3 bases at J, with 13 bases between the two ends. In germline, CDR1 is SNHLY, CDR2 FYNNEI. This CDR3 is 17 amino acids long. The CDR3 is CASSEESRIVYNSPLHF. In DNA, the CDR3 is TGTGCCAGCAGTGAAGAATCGCGAATTGTCTATAATTCACCCCTCCACTTT.

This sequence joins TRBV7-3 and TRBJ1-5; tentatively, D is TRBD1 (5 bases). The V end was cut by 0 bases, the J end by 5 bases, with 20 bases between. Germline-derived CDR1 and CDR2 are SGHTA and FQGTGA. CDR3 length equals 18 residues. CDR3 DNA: TGTGCCAGCAGCTTAACGGGTCCTCAGGGCGAGGGCGATCAGCCCCAGCATTTT. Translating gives CASSLTGPQGEGDQPQHF. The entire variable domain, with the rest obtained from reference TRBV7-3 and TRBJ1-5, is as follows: GAGVSQTPSNKVTEKGKYVELRCDPISGHTALYWYRQSLGQGPEFLIYFQGTGAADDSGLPNDRFFAVRPEGSVSTLKIQRTERGDSAVYLCASSLTGPQGEGDQPQHFGDGTRLSIL.

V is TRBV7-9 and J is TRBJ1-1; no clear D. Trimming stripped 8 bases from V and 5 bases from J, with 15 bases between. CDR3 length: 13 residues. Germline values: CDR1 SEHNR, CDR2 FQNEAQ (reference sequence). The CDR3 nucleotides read TGTGCCAGCGACGAGGGTATGGAAACTGAAGCTTTCTTT. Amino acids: CASDEGMETEAFF.

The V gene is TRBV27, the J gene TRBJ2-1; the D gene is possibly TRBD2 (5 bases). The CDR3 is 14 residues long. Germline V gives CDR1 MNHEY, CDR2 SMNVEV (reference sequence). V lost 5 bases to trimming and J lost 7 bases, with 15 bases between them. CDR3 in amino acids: CASSISALWNEQFF. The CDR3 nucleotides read TGTGCCAGCAGTATTAGCGCCCTGTGGAATGAGCAGTTCTTC.

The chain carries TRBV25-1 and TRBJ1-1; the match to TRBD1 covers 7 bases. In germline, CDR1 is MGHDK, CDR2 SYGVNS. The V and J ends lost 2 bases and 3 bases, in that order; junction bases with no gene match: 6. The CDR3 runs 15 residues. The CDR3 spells CASSEGGQGDTEAFF. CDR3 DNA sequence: TGTGCCAGCAGTGAAGGGGGTCAGGGGGACACTGAAGCTTTCTTT.

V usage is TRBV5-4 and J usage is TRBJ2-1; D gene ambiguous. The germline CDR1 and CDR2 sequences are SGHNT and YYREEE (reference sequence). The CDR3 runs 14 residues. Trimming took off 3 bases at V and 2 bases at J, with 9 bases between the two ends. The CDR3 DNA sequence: TGTGCCAGCAGCTACATCGGACCCTACAATGAGCAGTTCTTC. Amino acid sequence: CASSYIGPYNEQFF.

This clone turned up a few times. The CDR3 DNA sequence: TGCGCCAGCAGCTTGACAGGACAGGGGTTCTACGAGCAGTACTTC. It yields the protein CASSLTGQGFYEQYF. The chain has TRBV5-1 and TRBJ2-7; 9 bases map to TRBD1. This CDR3 is 15 amino acids long. The germline gives CDR1 SGHRS, CDR2 YFSETQ. V shed 1 base, J shed 3 bases, and the junction held 5 bases outside the gene matches.

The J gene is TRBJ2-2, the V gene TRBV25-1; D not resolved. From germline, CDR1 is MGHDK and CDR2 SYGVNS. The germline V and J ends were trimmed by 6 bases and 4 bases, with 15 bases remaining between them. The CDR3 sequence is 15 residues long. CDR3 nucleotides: TGTGCCAGCAGAACAAGGACGGATAGCACCGGGGAGCTGTTTTTT. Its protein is CASRTRTDSTGELFF.

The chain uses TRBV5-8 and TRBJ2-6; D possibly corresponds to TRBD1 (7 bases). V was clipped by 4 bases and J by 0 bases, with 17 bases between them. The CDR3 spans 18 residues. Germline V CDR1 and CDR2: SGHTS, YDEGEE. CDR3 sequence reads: CASSRTRGEVSGANVLTF. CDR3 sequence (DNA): TGTGCCAGCAGCCGAACCAGGGGGGAAGTCTCTGGGGCCAACGTCCTGACTTTC.

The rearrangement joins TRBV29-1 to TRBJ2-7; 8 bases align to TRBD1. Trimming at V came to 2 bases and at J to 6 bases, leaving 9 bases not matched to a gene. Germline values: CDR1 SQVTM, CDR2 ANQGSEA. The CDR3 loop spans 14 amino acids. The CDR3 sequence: CSVETDRGVAEQYF. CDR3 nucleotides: TGCAGCGTTGAAACCGACAGGGGAGTCGCCGAGCAGTACTTC.

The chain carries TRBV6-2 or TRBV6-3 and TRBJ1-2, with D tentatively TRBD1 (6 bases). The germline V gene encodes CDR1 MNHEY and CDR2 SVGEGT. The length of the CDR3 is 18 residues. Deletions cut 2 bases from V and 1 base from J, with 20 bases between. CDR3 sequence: CASSYPTGRMEVNYGYTF. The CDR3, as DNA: TGTGCCAGCAGTTACCCCACAGGGAGGATGGAAGTTAACTATGGCTACACCTTC.

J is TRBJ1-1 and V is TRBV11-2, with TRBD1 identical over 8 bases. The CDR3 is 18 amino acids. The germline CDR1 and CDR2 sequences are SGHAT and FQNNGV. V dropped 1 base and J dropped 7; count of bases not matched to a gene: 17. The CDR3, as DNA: TGTGCCAGCAGCTTAGGTAGTATATGGGCAGGGGGCGCCAATGAAGCTTTCTTT. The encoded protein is CASSLGSIWAGGANEAFF.

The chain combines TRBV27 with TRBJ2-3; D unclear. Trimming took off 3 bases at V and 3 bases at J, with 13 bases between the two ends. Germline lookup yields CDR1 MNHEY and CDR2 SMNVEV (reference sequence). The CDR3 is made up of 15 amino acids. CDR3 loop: CASSFARVSTDTQYF. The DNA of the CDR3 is TGTGCCAGCAGTTTCGCAAGGGTATCTACAGATACGCAGTATTTT.

This CDR3 reads CASRPGREETQYF. CDR3 DNA sequence: TGTGCCAGCAGGCCGGGACGGGAAGAGACCCAGTACTTC. The gene calls are TRBV6-5 and TRBJ2-5; D might be TRBD1 or TRBD2, each matching 5 bases. The CDR3 sequence is 13 residues long. CDR1 MNHEY and CDR2 SVGAGI come from the germline V gene. Trimming removed 6 bases at V and 3 bases at J, with 11 bases between.

CDR3 nucleotides: TGTGCCAGCAGCGTTGGCGGGGCTAATGAAAAACTGTTTTTT. Translated: CASSVGGANEKLFF. This sequence joins TRBV9 and TRBJ1-4, with no clear D. CDR1 and CDR2 from the germline V gene are SGDLS and YYNGEE. This CDR3 region has 14 residues. The ends were cut back, 2 bases at V and 3 bases at J, with 8 bases in the middle.

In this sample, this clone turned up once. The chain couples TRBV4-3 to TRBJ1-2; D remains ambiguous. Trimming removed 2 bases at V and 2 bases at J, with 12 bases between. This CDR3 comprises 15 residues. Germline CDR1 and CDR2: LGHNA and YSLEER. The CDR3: CASSQRTGKNYGYTF. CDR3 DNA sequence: TGCGCCAGCAGCCAACGCACCGGGAAAAACTATGGCTACACCTTC.

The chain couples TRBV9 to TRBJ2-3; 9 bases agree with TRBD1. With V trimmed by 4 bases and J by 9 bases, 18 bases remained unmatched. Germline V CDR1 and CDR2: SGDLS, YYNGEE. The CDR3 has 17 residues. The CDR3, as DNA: TGTGCCAGCAGCCGAACGCCGGGACAGGGCTCCGTCGGGACGCAGTATTTT. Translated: CASSRTPGQGSVGTQYF. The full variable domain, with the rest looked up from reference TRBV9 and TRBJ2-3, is DSGVTQTPKHLITATGQRVTLRCSPRSGDLSVYWYQQSLDQGLQFLIQYYNGEERAKGNILERFSAQQFPDLHSELNLSSLELGDSALYFCASSRTPGQGSVGTQYFGPGTRLTVL.

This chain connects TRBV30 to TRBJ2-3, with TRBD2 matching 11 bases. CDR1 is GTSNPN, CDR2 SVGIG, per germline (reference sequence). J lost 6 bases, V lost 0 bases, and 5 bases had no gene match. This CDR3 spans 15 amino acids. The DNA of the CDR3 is TGTGCCTGGAGTGTAGACCTAGCGGGAGGCGATACGCAGTATTTT. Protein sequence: CAWSVDLAGGDTQYF.

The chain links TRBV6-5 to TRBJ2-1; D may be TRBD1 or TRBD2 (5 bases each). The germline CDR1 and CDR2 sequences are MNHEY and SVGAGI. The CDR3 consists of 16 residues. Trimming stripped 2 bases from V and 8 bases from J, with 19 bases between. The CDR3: CASSYIGELIVDEQFF. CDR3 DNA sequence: TGTGCCAGCAGTTACATAGGGGAGTTGATTGTCGATGAGCAGTTCTTC.